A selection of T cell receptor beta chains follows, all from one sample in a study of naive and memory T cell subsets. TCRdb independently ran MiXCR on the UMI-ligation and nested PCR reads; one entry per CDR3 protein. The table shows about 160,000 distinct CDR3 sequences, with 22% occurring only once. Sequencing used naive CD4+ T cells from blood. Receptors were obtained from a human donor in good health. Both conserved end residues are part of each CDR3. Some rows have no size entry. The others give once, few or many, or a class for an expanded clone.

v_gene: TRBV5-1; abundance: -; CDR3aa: CASSFPGSSYNEQFF
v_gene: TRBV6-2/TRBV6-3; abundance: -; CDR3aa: CASRFSGGSYNEQFF
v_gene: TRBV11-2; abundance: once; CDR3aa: CASSLDRGRRLTQYF
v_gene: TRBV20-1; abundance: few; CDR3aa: CSATRPEGETQYF
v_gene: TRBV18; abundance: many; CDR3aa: CASSPGQGDAFF
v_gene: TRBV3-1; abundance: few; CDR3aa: CASSRGTGPYEQYF
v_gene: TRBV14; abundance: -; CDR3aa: CASSQGGLAGVLRYEQFF
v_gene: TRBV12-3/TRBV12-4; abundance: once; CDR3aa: CASSQGSGNSPLHF
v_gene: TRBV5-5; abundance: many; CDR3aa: CASSSPGLAGVKETQYF
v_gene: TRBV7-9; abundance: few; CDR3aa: CASSHWTIRLAGGLQNNEQFF
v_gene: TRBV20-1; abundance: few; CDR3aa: CSASLAGGVKTQYF
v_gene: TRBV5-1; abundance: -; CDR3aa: CASSLDARYNEQFF
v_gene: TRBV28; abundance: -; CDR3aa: CASRRGGPLNEQFF
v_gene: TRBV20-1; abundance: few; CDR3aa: CSAIQLAGPSEQYF
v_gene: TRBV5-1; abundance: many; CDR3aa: CASSLVHQGPTDTQYF
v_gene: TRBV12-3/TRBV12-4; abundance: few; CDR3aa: CASSPGIEQFF
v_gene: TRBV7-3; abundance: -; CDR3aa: CASSLGTSRTRDTQYF
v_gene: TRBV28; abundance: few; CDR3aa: CASRRPDSGANVLTF
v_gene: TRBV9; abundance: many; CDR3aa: CASSVETGKDEQYF
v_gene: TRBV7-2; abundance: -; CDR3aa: CASSLGGTGAGELFF
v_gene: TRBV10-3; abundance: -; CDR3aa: CATEQGGVAGPLEQFF
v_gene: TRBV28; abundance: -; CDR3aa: CASSPGGRSPDTQYF
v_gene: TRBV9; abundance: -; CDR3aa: CASSVVGSGQETQYF
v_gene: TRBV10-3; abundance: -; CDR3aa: CAIRAMVYNEQFF
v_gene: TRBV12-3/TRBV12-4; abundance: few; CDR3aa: CASSLYGGTEAFF
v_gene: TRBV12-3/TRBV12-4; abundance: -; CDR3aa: CASRYGTSGAANTGELFF
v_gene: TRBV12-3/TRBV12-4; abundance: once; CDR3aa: CASSGTGDYGYTF
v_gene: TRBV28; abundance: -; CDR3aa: CASTINTEAFF
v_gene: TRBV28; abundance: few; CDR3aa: CATSARTVFQETQYF
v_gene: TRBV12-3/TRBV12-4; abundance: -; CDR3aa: CASRRQGARGSPLHF
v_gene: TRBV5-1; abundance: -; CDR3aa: CASSLEPGGPNTGELFF
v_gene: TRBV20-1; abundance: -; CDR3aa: CSARSVGGQQYF